These 3 T cell receptor beta chains came from one sample sequenced in a study of a mutant IDH1 vaccine in newly diagnosed glioma. Their antigen targets remain unknown. Generated by immunoSEQ multiplex PCR, the TCRdb table keeps only in-frame clones and is missing some. The data contain 110,000 or so clones, 90% of them singletons. This sample's time point: week 11, during vaccination. The content of each vaccine dose was 300 ug of mutant IDH1 20-mer peptide, and topical imiquimod accompanied it. The sequencing here drew on PBMCs, taken from a glioma patient whose treatment included an IDH1 peptide vaccine. Receptors were obtained from a woman in her fifties or sixties with glioma.

This chain uses TRBV11-2 with TRBJ1-4; 7 bases match TRBD1. The V gene's germline CDR1 is SGHAT and CDR2 FQNNGV. The junction had 4 bases not matched to a gene; V was cut back by 4 bases and J by 8 bases. CDR3 length equals 13 residues. The CDR3 DNA follows: TGTGCCAGCAGCTATGGGACAGTGGAAAAACTGTTTTTT. Translating it yields CASSYGTVEKLFF.

This clone was observed a few times. The chain combines TRBV19 with TRBJ2-7; possible D gene TRBD1, 7 bases. Germline CDR1 is LNHDA and CDR2 is SQIVND (reference sequence). This CDR3 region has 14 residues. The V gene lost 6 bases and the J gene lost 0 bases, with 12 bases spanning the gap. The DNA of the CDR3 is TGTGCCAGTAGGCGGGACAGTGCCTCCTACGAGCAGTACTTC. It encodes CASRRDSASYEQYF.

This chain connects TRBV18 to TRBJ1-3; possibly TRBD1 for D (5 bases). Trimming stripped 6 bases from V and 0 bases from J, with 9 bases between. The CDR3 runs to 14 residues. CDR1 is KGHSH, CDR2 LQKENI, per germline. The CDR3 sequence is CASSPGNSGNTIYF. CDR3 nucleotide sequence: TGTGCCAGCTCCCCAGGGAACTCTGGAAACACCATATATTTT.